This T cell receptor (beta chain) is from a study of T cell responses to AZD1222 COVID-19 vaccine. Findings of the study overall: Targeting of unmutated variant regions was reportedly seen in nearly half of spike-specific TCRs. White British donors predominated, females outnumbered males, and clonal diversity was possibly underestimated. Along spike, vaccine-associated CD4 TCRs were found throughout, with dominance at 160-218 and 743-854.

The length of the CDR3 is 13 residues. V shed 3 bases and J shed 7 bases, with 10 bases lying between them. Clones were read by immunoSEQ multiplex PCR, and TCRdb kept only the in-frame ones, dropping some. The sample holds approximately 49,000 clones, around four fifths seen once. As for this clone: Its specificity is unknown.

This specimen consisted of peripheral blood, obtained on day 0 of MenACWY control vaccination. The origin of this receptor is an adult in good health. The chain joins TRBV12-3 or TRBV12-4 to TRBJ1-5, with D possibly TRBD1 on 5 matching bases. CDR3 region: CASSFRAEQPQHF. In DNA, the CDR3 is TGTGCCAGCAGTTTCAGGGCGGAACAGCCCCAGCATTTT.